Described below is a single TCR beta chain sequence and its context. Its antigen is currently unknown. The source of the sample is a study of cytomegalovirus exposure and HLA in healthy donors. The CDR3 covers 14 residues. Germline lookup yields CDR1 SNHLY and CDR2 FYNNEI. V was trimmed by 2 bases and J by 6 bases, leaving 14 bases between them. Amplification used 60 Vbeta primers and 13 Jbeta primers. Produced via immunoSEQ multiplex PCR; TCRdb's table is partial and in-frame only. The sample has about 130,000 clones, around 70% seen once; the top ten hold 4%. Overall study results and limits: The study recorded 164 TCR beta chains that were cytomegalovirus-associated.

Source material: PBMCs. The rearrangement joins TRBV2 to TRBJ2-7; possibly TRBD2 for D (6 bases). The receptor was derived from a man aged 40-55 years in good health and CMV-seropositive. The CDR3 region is CASSESFGGSEQYF. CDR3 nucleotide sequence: TGTGCCAGCAGTGAATCGTTTGGGGGGTCCGAGCAGTACTTC. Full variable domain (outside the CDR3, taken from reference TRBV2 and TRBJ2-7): EPEVTQTPSHQVTQMGQEVILRCVPISNHLYFYWYRQILGQKVEFLVSFYNNEISEKSEIFDDQFSVERPDGSNFTLKIRSTKLEDSAMYFCASSESFGGSEQYFGPGTRLTVT.